This TCR beta chain came from a study of blood T cell repertoires in COVID-19. Study in general: The United States, Italy and Spain were the sources of the acute and convalescent COVID-19 samples. Sample material is recorded as cDNA or gDNA derived from T cells, B-cell-depleted T cells, or PBMCs.

A Seattle source enrolled patients during active infection and followed them longitudinally. In the authors' workflow: Amplification of reference gene primers was used by the study to estimate nucleated cell counts. The table came from immunoSEQ multiplex PCR; TCRdb's copy has only in-frame clones and leaves some out. V and J calls and clone size come straight from that table; D and trimming were deduced from the DNA. Among about 290,000 clones listed, around nine tenths were seen once. The germline V and J ends were trimmed by 1 base and 5 bases, with 19 bases remaining between them. The V gene's germline CDR1 is SGHRS and CDR2 YFSETQ. The CDR3 runs 16 residues.

The sample comprised peripheral blood. This TCR came from a woman in her twenties or thirties with COVID-19, enrolled during active disease. This chain uses TRBV5-1 with TRBJ2-7; weak D call: TRBD1 (6 bases). DNA of the CDR3: TGCGCCAGCAGCTTGTCGATTGGGCAGGGGCAGGACGAGCAGTACTTC. It specifies CASSLSIGQGQDEQYF.